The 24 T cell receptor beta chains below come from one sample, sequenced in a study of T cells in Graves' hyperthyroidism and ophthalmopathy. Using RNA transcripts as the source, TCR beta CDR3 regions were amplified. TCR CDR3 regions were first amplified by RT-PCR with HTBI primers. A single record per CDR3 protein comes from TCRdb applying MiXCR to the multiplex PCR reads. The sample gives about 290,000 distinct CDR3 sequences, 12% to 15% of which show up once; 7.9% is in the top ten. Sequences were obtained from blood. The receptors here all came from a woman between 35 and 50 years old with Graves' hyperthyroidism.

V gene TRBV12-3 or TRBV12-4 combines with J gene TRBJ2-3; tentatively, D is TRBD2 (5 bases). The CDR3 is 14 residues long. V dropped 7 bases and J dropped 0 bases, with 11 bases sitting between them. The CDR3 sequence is CASTVGSSTDTQYF. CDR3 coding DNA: TGTGCCAGCACCGTAGGGAGTAGCACAGATACGCAGTATTTT.

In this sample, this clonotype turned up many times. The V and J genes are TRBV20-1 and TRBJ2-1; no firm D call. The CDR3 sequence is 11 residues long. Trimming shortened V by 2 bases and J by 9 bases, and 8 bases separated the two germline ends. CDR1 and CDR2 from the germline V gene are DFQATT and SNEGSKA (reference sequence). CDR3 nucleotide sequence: TGCAGTGCTAGAAATTTAGCTGAGCAGTTCTTC. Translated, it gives CSARNLAEQFF.

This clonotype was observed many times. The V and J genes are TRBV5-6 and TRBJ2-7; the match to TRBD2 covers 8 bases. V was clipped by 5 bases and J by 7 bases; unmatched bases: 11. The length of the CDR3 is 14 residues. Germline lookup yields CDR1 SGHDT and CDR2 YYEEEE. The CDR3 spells CASSLAGRSVEQYF. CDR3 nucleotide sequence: TGTGCCAGCAGTTTAGCGGGACGGAGTGTTGAGCAGTACTTC.

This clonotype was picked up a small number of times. CDR3 nucleotides: TGCAGCGTTCAGACAGGGAGCAGTAACACTGAAGCTTTCTTT. It is translated as CSVQTGSSNTEAFF. This rearrangement joins TRBV29-1 to TRBJ1-1; 7 bases are shared with TRBD1. The CDR3 contains 14 residues. Germline V gene data show CDR1 as SQVTM and CDR2 as ANQGSEA. V was clipped by 5 bases and J by 2 bases; unmatched bases: 8.

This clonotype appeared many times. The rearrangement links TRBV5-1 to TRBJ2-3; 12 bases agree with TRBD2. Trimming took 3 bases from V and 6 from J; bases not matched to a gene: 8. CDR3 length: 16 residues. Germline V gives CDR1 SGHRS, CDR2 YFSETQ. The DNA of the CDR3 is TGCGCCAGCAGCTCGAGACTAGCGGGAGTAGGTGATACGCAGTATTTT. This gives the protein CASSSRLAGVGDTQYF.

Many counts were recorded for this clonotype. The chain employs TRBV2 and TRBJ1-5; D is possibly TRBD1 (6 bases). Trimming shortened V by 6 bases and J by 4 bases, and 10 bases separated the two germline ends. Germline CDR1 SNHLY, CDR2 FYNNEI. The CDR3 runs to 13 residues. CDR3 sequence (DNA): TGTGCCAGCAGCCGGGACACTAATCAGCCCCAGCATTTT. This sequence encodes CASSRDTNQPQHF.

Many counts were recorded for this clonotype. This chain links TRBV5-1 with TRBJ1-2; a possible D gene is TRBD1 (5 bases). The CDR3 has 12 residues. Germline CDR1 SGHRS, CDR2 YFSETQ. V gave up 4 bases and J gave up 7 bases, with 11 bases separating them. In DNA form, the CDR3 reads TGCGCCAGCAGCGGGCTAGGGGCTGGCTACACCTTC. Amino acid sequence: CASSGLGAGYTF.

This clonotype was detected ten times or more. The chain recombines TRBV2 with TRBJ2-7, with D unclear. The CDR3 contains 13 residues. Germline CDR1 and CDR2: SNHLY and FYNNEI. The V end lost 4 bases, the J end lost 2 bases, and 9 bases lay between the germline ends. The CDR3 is CASSVMHAYEQYF. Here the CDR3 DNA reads TGTGCCAGCAGTGTGATGCACGCCTACGAGCAGTACTTC. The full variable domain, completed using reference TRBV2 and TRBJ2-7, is EPEVTQTPSHQVTQMGQEVILRCVPISNHLYFYWYRQILGQKVEFLVSFYNNEISEKSEIFDDQFSVERPDGSNFTLKIRSTKLEDSAMYFCASSVMHAYEQYFGPGTRLTVT.

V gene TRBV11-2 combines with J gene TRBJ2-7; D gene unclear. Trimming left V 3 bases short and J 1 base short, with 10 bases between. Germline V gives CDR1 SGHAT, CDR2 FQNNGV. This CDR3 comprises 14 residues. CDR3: CASSLSLSSYEQYF. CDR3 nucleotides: TGTGCCAGCAGCTTGTCGTTGTCATCCTACGAGCAGTACTTC. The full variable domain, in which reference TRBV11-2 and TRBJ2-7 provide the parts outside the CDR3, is EAGVAQSPRYKIIEKRQSVAFWCNPISGHATLYWYQQILGQGPKLLIQFQNNGVVDDSQLPKDRFSAERLKGVDSTLKIQPAKLEDSAVYLCASSLSLSSYEQYFGPGTRLTVT.

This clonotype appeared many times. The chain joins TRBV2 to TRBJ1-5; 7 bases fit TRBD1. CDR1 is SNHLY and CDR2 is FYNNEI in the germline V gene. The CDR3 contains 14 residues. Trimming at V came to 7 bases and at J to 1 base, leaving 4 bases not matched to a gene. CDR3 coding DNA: TGTGCCAGCAATACACAGGGGAGCAATCAGCCCCAGCATTTT. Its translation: CASNTQGSNQPQHF.

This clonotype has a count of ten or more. This CDR3 is CASSLEAATEQFF. In DNA form, the CDR3 reads TGTGCCAGCAGCTTAGAGGCAGCGACAGAGCAGTTCTTC. V gene TRBV7-9 combines with J gene TRBJ2-1, with D unresolved. The CDR3 loop spans 13 amino acids. Trimming took off 1 base at V and 10 bases at J, with 11 bases between the two ends. Germline V gives CDR1 SEHNR, CDR2 FQNEAQ (reference sequence). Full variable domain (missing parts from reference TRBV7-9 and TRBJ2-1): DTGVSQNPRHKITKRGQNVTFRCDPISEHNRLYWYRQTLGQGPEFLTYFQNEAQLEKSRLLSDRFSAERPKGSFSTLEIQRTEQGDSAMYLCASSLEAATEQFFGPGTRLTVL.

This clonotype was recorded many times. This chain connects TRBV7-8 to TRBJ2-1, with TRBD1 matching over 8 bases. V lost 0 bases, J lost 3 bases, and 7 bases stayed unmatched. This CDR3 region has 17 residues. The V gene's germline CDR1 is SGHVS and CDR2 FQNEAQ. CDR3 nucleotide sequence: TGTGCCAGCAGCTTAGCAAGGGGGACAGGAAGCTACAATGAGCAGTTCTTC. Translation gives CASSLARGTGSYNEQFF.

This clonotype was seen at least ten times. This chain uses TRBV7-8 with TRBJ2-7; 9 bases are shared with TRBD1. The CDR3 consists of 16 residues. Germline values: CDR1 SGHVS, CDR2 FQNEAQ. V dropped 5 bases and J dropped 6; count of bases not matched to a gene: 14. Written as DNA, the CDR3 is TGTGCCAGCAGCCCCCGGCCCCTGGGACAGGGAGGCGAGCAGTACTTC. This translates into CASSPRPLGQGGEQYF.

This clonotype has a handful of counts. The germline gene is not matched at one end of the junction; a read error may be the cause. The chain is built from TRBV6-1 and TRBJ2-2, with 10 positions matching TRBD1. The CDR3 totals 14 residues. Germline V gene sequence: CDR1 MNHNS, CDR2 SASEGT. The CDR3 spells CASRRTGGSGEPFF. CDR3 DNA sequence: TGTGCCAGCCGAAGGACAGGGGGTTCCGGGGAGCCGTTTTTT.

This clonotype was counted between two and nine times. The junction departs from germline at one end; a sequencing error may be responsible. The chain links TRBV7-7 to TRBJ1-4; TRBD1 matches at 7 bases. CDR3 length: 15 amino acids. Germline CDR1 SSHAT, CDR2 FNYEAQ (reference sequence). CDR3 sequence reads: CASSDTGTAHEKLFF. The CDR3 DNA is TGTGCTAGCAGCGATACCGGGACAGCGCATGAAAAACTGTTTTTT.

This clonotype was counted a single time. CDR3 sequence reads: CSVGNRENTEAFF. CDR3 bases: TGCAGCGTTGGAAACAGGGAGAACACTGAAGCTTTCTTT. The V gene is TRBV29-1, the J gene TRBJ1-1; maybe TRBD1 (6 bases). The CDR3 runs to 13 residues. In germline, CDR1 is SQVTM, CDR2 ANQGSEA. The V and J ends lost 4 bases and 1 base respectively, with 10 bases between them.

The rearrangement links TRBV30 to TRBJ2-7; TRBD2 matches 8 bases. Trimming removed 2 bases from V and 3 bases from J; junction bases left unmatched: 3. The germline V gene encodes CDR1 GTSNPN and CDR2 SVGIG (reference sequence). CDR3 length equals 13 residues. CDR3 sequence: CAWSKGLDYEQYF. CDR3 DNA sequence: TGTGCCTGGAGTAAGGGACTAGACTACGAGCAGTACTTC.

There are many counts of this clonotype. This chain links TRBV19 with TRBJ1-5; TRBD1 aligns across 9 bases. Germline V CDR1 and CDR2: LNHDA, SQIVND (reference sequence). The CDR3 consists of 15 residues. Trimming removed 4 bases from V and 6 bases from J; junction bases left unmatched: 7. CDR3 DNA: TGTGCCAGTAGTACCAACCGGGACAGGGCTCAGCCCCAGCATTTT. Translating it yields CASSTNRDRAQPQHF.

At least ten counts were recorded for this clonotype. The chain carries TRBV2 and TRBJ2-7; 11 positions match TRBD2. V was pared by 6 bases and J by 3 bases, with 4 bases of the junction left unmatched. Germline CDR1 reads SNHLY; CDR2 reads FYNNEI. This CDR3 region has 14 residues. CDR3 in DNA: TGTGCCAGCAGGGTGACTAGCGGGAACTACGAGCAGTACTTC. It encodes CASRVTSGNYEQYF. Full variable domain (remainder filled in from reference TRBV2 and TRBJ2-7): EPEVTQTPSHQVTQMGQEVILRCVPISNHLYFYWYRQILGQKVEFLVSFYNNEISEKSEIFDDQFSVERPDGSNFTLKIRSTKLEDSAMYFCASRVTSGNYEQYFGPGTRLTVT.

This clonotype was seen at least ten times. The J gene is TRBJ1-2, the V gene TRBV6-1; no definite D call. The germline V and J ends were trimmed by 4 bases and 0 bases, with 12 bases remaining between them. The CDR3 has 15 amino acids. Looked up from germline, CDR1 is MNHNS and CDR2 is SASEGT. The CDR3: CASSGVTEANYGYTF. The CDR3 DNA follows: TGTGCCAGCAGTGGAGTGACGGAAGCTAACTATGGCTACACCTTC.

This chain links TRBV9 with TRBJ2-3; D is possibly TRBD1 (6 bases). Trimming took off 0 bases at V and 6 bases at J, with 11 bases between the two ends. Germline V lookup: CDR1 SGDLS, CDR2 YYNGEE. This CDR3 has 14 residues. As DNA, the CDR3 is TGTGCCAGCAGCGTAGCTACGGACAGTGATACGCAGTATTTT. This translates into CASSVATDSDTQYF.

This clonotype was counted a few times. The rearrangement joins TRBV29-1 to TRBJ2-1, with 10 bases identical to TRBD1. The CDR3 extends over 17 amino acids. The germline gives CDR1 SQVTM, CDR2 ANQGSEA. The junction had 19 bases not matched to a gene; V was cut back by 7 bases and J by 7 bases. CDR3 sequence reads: CSAQRPGQGLTGNEQFF. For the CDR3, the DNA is TGCAGCGCCCAGAGACCGGGACAGGGGTTAACGGGGAATGAGCAGTTCTTC.

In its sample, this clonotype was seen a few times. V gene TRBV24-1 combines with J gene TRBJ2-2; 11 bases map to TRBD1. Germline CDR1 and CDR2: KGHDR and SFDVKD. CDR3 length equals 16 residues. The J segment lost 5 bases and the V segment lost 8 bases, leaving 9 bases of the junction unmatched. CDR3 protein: CATTNAGTGGTGELFF. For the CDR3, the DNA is TGTGCCACCACGAACGCCGGGACAGGGGGGACCGGGGAGCTGTTTTTT.

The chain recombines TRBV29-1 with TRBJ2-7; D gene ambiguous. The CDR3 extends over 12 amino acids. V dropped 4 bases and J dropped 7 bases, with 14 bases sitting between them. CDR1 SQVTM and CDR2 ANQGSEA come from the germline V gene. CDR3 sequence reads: CSVGVEFEEQYF. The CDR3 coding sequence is TGCAGCGTTGGAGTAGAATTCGAGGAGCAGTACTTC.